This T cell receptor (beta chain) was observed in a study of cytomegalovirus exposure and HLA in healthy donors. Broader study findings: Approximately 160 TCR beta chains were listed as cytomegalovirus-associated. Sequencing depth roughly uniform across donors was assumed in presence/absence analyses.

Each donor was nominally healthy when sampled (though unrecorded immune exposures were likely). PCR was performed using 60 Vbeta and 13 Jbeta primers. Sequencing was performed with immunoSEQ multiplex PCR; in TCRdb, only in-frame clones are kept and a portion is missing. Among roughly 120,000 clones, over 60% were seen once, and the ten largest hold 2% to 2.5%. Of note for this clone: Its antigen remains unidentified.

V dropped 3 bases and J dropped 7; count of bases not matched to a gene: 14. The CDR3 sequence is 17 residues long. Germline values: CDR1 MNHEY, CDR2 SMNVEV (reference sequence). This clonotype was obtained from a man between 18 and 29 years old in good health and CMV-seronegative. The chain uses TRBV27 and TRBJ2-1; 8 positions agree with TRBD2. Sample: PBMCs. CDR3 in amino acids: CASSFVRGAGGLNEQFF. CDR3 DNA sequence: TGTGCCAGCAGTTTCGTTCGTGGCGCGGGAGGACTAAATGAGCAGTTCTTC.